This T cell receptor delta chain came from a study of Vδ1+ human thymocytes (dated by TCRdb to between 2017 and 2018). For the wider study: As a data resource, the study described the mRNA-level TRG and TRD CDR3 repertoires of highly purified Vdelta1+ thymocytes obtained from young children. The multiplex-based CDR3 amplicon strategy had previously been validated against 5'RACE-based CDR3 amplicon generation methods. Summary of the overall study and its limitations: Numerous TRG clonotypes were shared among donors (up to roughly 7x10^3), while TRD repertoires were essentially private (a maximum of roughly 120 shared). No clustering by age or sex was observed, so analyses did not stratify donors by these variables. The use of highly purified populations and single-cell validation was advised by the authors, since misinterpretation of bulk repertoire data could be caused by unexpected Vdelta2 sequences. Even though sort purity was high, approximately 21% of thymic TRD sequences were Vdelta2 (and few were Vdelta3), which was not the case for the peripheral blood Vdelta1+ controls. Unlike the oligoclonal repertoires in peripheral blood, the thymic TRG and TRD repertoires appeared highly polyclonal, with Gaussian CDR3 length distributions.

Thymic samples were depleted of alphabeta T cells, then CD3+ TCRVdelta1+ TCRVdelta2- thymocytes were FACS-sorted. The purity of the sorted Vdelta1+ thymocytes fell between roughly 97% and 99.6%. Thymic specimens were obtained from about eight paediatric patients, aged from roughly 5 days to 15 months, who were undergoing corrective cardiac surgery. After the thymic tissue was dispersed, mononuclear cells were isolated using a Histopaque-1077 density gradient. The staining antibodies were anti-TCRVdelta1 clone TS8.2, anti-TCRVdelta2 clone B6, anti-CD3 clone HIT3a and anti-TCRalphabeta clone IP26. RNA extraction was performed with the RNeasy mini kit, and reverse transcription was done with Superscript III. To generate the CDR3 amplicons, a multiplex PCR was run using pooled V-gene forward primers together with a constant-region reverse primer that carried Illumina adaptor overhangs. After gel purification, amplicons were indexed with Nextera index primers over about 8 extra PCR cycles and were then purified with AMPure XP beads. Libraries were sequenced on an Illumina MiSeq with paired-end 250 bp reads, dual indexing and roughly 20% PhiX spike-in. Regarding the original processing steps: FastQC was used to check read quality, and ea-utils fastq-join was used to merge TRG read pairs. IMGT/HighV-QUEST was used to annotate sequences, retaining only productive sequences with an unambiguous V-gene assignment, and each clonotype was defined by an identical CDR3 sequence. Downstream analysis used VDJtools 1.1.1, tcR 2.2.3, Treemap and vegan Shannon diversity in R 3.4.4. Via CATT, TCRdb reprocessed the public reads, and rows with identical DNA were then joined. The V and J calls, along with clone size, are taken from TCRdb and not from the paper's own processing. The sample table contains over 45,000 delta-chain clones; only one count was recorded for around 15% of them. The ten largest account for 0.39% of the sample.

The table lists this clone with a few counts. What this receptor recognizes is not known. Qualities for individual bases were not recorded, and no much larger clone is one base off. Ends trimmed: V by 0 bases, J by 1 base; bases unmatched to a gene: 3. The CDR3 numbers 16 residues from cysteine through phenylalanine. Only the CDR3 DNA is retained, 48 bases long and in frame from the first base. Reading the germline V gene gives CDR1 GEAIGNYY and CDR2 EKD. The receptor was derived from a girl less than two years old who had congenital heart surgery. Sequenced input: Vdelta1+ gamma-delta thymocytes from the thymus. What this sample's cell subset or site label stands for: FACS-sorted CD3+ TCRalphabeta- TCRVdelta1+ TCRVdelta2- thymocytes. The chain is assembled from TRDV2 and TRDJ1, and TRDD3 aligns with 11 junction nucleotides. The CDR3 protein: CACDTLWGIPTDKLIF. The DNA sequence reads TGTGCCTGTGACACCCTCTGGGGGATACCCACCGATAAACTCATCTTT.